The T cell receptor beta chain described here comes from a study of T cell responses to AZD1222 COVID-19 vaccine listed by TCRdb under 2021. Some background on the complete study: TCR sequencing was performed for 233 trial participants, of whom about 200 were given two doses of AZD1222 and some 26 were given two doses of MenACWY control vaccine. Enrollment into the trials was organized by age into subgroups of 18-55, 56-69 and 70-plus years, and those subgroups contained roughly 140, 27 and 60 TCR-sequenced participants, respectively. Overall study results and their limits: No day 14 peak-response samples were available, so repertoires were characterized only after the peak T cell response. A significant rise in spike-specific TCR breadth and depth was observed after two AZD1222 doses relative to day 0 and relative to MenACWY recipients. Epitopes outside the regions mutated in the B.1.351 and B.1.1.7 variants were reportedly recognized by nearly half of the unique spike-specific TCRs. The 56-69-year group was small, and its depth increase did not reach significance, likely because of low power. Participants were mostly white British, with more females than males. The authors suggested clonal diversity may have been underestimated. CD4 TCRs associated with the vaccine covered the entire spike protein, and the dominant responses were in regions 160-218 and 743-854. Conclusions about previously exposed vaccinees were limited because only a handful of AZD1222 recipients were SARS-CoV-2 seropositive at baseline.

Sample time point, as interpreted from the label and publication: about 28 days (+/-7) after the second vaccine dose. AZD1222 recipients whose second dose came at about 4 weeks and those whose second dose came at about 12 weeks were combined into one group, since spike-specific TCR depth and breadth did not differ between the two schedules. Vaccinee samples came from UK trials COV001 and COV002, including a single-blind randomized controlled phase 2/3 trial of AZD1222 (ChAdOx1 nCoV-19) in healthy adults. Trial participant PBMC samples were collected at day 0 and day 28 after the second dose for TCRbeta chain sequencing. Based on the germline V gene, the CDR1 and CDR2 sequences are SNHLY and FYNNEI. V is cut by 7 bases and J by 3 bases, and the space between the germline ends is 8 bases. Including the terminal cysteine and phenylalanine, the CDR3 comprises 12 residues. Of the read, only the CDR3 DNA is kept; its 36 bases are in frame from base 1.

Notes on this clone: The antigen it recognizes is unknown. Per-base quality was not reported, and no clone a single base away is much larger than it.

The CDR3 regions of human TCRbeta chains were subjected to immunosequencing. The original methods were these. Repertoire TCRs were matched against a reference library of SARS-CoV-2-specific TCRs generated with the MIRA antigen-specificity platform. Breadth was defined as the fraction of unique TCRs that were SARS-CoV-2-associated. Depth was defined as the fraction of total T cells that were SARS-CoV-2-associated. Using the MIRA data, each spike-specific TCR was assigned both to the spike region to which the TCR was reactive and to a CD4 or CD8 class. Log10-transformed breadth and depth values were compared by one-way ANOVA with Sidak's multiple comparisons tests. Entries here come from immuneACCESS through TCRdb and include only in-frame sequences with V and J called. Some clones fail to appear in such tables; in the studies checked, an unresolved V gene covers under half of the shortfall, and the cause of the remainder is unknown. Clonal size and the V and J genes are those of that table, whereas D and trimming came from the DNA. The sample table records around 130,000 clones; approximately 91% of these occur just once. The ten largest clones capture 5% to 7% of the sample.

This TCR derives from an adult who received the AZD1222 COVID-19 vaccine. This receptor chain uses TRBV2 and TRBJ2-3; TRBD2 is perhaps the D gene, given 5 matching bases. Sequences were derived from peripheral blood, sampled 28 days after the second AZD1222 dose. This receptor has the CDR3 CASTGKTDTQYF. In nucleotides, the sequence is TGTGCCAGCACCGGGAAAACAGATACGCAGTATTTT.